The next 13 T cell receptor beta chains were all read from a single sample in a study of blood T cell repertoires in COVID-19. The data were produced by immunoSEQ multiplex PCR, yet TCRdb's version contains in-frame clones alone and is incomplete. This table has some 300,000 clones, around 90% appearing once. The material sequenced was PBMCs or T cells enriched from blood (not recorded which). These receptor sequences come from a woman aged 40-49 years who had recovered from COVID-19.

The gene calls are TRBV12-3 or TRBV12-4 and TRBJ1-5, with a tentative D call TRBD1 (5 bases). V gave up 5 bases and J gave up 5 bases, with 7 bases separating them. The CDR3 extends over 12 amino acids. CDR3 nucleotides: TGTGCCAGCAGTCAGGGTTATCAGCCCCAGCATTTT. This encodes CASSQGYQPQHF.

The chain recombines TRBV6-2 or TRBV6-3 with TRBJ2-1, with 8 nucleotides matching TRBD1. This CDR3 has 16 residues. V shed 4 bases and J 0 bases; nucleotides not matched to a gene: 5. The V gene's germline CDR1 is MNHEY and CDR2 SVGEGT. The CDR3 nucleotides are TGTGCCAGCAGTTCCCGGGACAGGAGCTCCTACAATGAGCAGTTCTTC. The encoded protein is CASSSRDRSSYNEQFF.

The J gene is TRBJ2-5, the V gene TRBV21-1; the table's D gene call, TRBD2, was not cross checked with the DNA. TRBV21-1 is noted as a pseudogene. The CDR3 is 19 residues long. The CDR3 sequence is CASSPTTGTSGGRQETQYF. DNA for the CDR3: TGTGCCAGCAGCCCCACTACCGGGACTAGCGGGGGCCGACAAGAGACCCAGTACTTC.

This rearrangement joins TRBV9 to TRBJ2-7, with D possibly TRBD1 on 7 matching bases. The V gene's germline CDR1 is SGDLS and CDR2 YYNGEE. The CDR3 is 13 amino acids. The germline V and J ends were trimmed by 0 bases and 7 bases, with 11 bases remaining between them. The CDR3: CASSVDPGGEQYF. The CDR3 bases are TGTGCCAGCAGCGTAGACCCAGGGGGGGAGCAGTACTTC.

The genes are TRBV5-1 and TRBJ2-5; TRBD2 might be the D (6 bases). Trimming cost V 0 bases and J 1 base, with 10 bases left between them. The CDR3 loop spans 15 amino acids. CDR1 is SGHRS and CDR2 is YFSETQ in the germline V gene. The CDR3 bases are TGCGCCAGCAGCTTGGCCATCGGGGGCCAAGAGACCCAGTACTTC. It translates to CASSLAIGGQETQYF.

A remark on this clone: Compared with germline, one end of the junction differs, possibly owing to a read error. In DNA form, the CDR3 reads TGTGCCAGCAGCTTTGGAACTAGCGCCCCCCTCTTC. Amino acid sequence: CASSFGTSAPLF. This chain joins TRBV11-3 and TRBJ2-1; TRBD2 agrees at 7 bases. CDR1 is SGHNT and CDR2 is YENEEA in the germline V gene. This CDR3 is 12 amino acids long.

The chain carries TRBV5-1 and TRBJ2-5; D perhaps matches TRBD2 (6 bases). The germline gives CDR1 SGHRS, CDR2 YFSETQ. The CDR3 sequence is 15 residues long. The germline V and J ends were trimmed by 5 bases and 5 bases, with 19 bases remaining between them. The CDR3 region has the DNA TGCGCCAGCAGGGACGTAGGGGAGGCTGGGGAGACCCAGTACTTC. Its translation is CASRDVGEAGETQYF.

The J gene is TRBJ1-1, the V gene TRBV19, with D possibly matching TRBD1 (5 bases). The V and J ends lost 10 bases and 3 bases respectively, with 18 bases between them. The CDR3 has 14 amino acids. Germline V lookup: CDR1 LNHDA, CDR2 SQIVND (reference sequence). CDR3 nucleotide sequence: TGTGCCACCGGTGCCCGGGGGAGGGACACTGAAGCTTTCTTT. It is translated as CATGARGRDTEAFF.

This chain uses TRBV29-1 with TRBJ2-7, with D possibly TRBD1 on 5 matching bases. CDR1 and CDR2 (germline): SQVTM, ANQGSEA. There are 11 residues in the CDR3. The V end was cut by 6 bases, the J end by 6 bases, with 12 bases between. CDR3 coding DNA: TGCAGCGTCAGTGGGGCTTCCGAGCAGTACTTC. Its translation is CSVSGASEQYF.

This clone is a singleton in its sample. The chain joins TRBV5-1 to TRBJ1-3, with 10 bases matching TRBD1. CDR1 is SGHRS and CDR2 is YFSETQ in the germline V gene. This CDR3 has 17 amino acids. J gave up 4 bases and V 2 bases, and 9 bases lay outside the gene matches. The DNA for the CDR3 is TGCGCCAGCAGCTTCGGGCACGCGGGACAGGGGGGAAACACCATATATTTT. This gives the protein CASSFGHAGQGGNTIYF.

In this sample, this clone turned up once. The chain joins TRBV4-1 to TRBJ1-1; D not resolved. Germline values: CDR1 MGHRA, CDR2 YSYEKL. CDR3 size: 12 residues. V was shortened by 4 bases and J by 0 bases, with 3 bases between the two germline ends. The CDR3 DNA reads TGCGCCAGCAGCCGAGTGAACACTGAAGCTTTCTTT. Amino acid sequence: CASSRVNTEAFF.

This clone was seen just once. The chain combines TRBV18 with TRBJ1-1; 9 bases are a match to TRBD1. Germline trimming cut 3 bases from V and 0 bases from J; bases unmatched to any gene: 5. The CDR3 sequence is 16 residues long. CDR1 and CDR2 (germline): KGHSH, LQKENI. This CDR3 is CASSPGTGYLNTEAFF. The CDR3 bases are TGTGCCAGCTCACCGGGGACAGGGTATTTGAACACTGAAGCTTTCTTT.

V usage is TRBV7-9 and J usage is TRBJ2-5; 8 bases are shared with TRBD1. V gave up 6 bases and J gave up 1 base; unmatched junction bases: 4. The germline gives CDR1 SEHNR, CDR2 FQNEAQ (reference sequence). The CDR3 is 14 amino acids. The CDR3 loop reads CASSFRGPQETQYF. CDR3 coding DNA: TGTGCCAGCAGTTTCAGGGGGCCCCAAGAGACCCAGTACTTC.